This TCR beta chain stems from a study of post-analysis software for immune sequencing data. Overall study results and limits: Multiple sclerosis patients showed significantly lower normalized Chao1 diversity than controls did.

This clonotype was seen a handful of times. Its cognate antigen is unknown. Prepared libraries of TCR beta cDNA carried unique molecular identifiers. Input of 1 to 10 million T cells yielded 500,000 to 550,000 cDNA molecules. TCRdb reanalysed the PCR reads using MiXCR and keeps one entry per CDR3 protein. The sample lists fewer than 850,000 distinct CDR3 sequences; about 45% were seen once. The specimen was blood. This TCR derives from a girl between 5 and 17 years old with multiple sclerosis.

This chain's CDR3 is CASRKAGGKGYGYTF. The CDR3, as DNA: TGTGCCAGCAGGAAGGCAGGGGGCAAGGGCTATGGCTACACCTTC. The chain links TRBV6-1 to TRBJ1-2; TRBD1 aligns across 8 bases. Trimming cost V 6 bases and J 4 bases; bases outside gene matches: 10. CDR1 and CDR2 (germline): MNHNS, SASEGT. The CDR3 sequence is 15 residues long.